Listed below are T cell receptor beta chains from one sample, sequenced in a study of neoadjuvant anti-PD-1 for oral cavity cancer. TCRdb's copy holds only in-frame clones and misses some; the assay was immunoSEQ multiplex PCR. Among 60,000 to 75,000 clones, 70% to 85% were seen once, and the ten largest hold just over 2.5%. Specimen: PBMCs, collected before nivolumab (anti-PD-1) treatment. Receptors were obtained from a person between 40 and 85 years old with oral cavity squamous cell carcinoma. CDR3s include the opening cysteine and the closing phenylalanine or tryptophan. A D gene is named only where the DNA matches it firmly. The size of a clone is reported for some rows only, either as once, few or many, or as a class for expanded clones.

TRBV7-8	-	TRBJ2-3	-	TGTGCCAGCAGCCGCAGGGCGGGTCGAGGAGATACGCAGTATTTT	CASSRRAGRGDTQYF
TRBV6-5	-	TRBJ2-2	-	TGTGCCAGCAGTTACTCGAGCGGCACCGGGGAGCTGTTTTTT	CASSYSSGTGELFF
TRBV2	TRBD1	TRBJ1-3	-	TGTGCCAGCAGTCATTTCGGACAGGGCAGCTCTGGAAACACCATATATTTT	CASSHFGQGSSGNTIYF
TRBV5-1	TRBD2	TRBJ2-1	-	TGCGCCAGCAGCTTCGGACTAGCGCCCGGCCCCTCCAATGAGCAGTTCTTC	CASSFGLAPGPSNEQFF
TRBV6-1	TRBD2	TRBJ2-5	-	TGTGCCAGCAAGACTAGCGGGGGCTCTCAAGAGACCCAGTACTTC	CASKTSGGSQETQYF
TRBV9	TRBD2	TRBJ2-5	-	TGTGCCAGCAGCGTAGCAGCGGGGCAAGAGACCCAGTACTTC	CASSVAAGQETQYF
TRBV15	-	TRBJ1-2	-	TGTGCCACCAGCAGATCCCTGGACCGTGCTAACTATGGCTACACCTTC	CATSRSLDRANYGYTF
TRBV5-8	-	TRBJ1-1	-	TGTGCCAGCAGCTTGGGGGACGTGGGGACTGAAGCTTTCTTT	CASSLGDVGTEAFF
TRBV6-1	-	TRBJ2-5	-	TGTGCCAGCAGGGAGGAGGTCCGAGAGACCCAGTACTTC	CASREEVRETQYF
TRBV27	TRBD2	TRBJ2-7	-	TGTGCCAGCAGTTTATCTCCCTCTACTAGCGGGAGGAGCTACGAGCAGTACTTC	CASSLSPSTSGRSYEQYF
TRBV29-1	-	TRBJ2-5	-	TGCAGCGTTGAGGGCGGGGCCCAAGAGACCCAGTACTTC	CSVEGGAQETQYF
TRBV7-2	-	TRBJ1-1	-	TGTGCCAGCAGCTCCGGCGTCGGGATGAACACTGAAGCTTTCTTT	CASSSGVGMNTEAFF
TRBV30	-	TRBJ2-3	-	TGTGCCTGGAGTGTAGGGGAAGGGGGCACAGATACGCAGTATTTT	CAWSVGEGGTDTQYF
TRBV27	TRBD2	TRBJ2-1	-	TGTGCCAGCAGCCTCGGGGGGTATGCGGGCGAGCAGTTCTTC	CASSLGGYAGEQFF
TRBV5-4	-	TRBJ1-5	few	TGTGCCAGCAGCTTGGACCCGAATCAGCCCCAGCATTTT	CASSLDPNQPQHF
TRBV9	-	TRBJ1-1	-	TGTGCCAGCAGTATAGGGAGAGGTTACACTGAAGCTTTCTTT	CASSIGRGYTEAFF
TRBV15	TRBD2	TRBJ2-5	-	TGTGCCACCATTCGGAACGGGCTAGCGGGAGTGATGGGTCAAGAGACCCAGTACTTC	CATIRNGLAGVMGQETQYF
TRBV19	TRBD2	TRBJ2-7	-	TGTGCCACCCGGACTAGCGGGGGGCCGCAGTACTTC	CATRTSGGPQYF
TRBV11-2	-	TRBJ2-1	-	TGTGCCAGCAGCTTAGTTTGGGGTGAGCAGTTCTTC	CASSLVWGEQFF
TRBV7-2	TRBD1	TRBJ2-7	-	TGTGCCAGCAGCCCACAGGGGTTTAGATACGAGCAGTACTTC	CASSPQGFRYEQYF
TRBV19	TRBD1	TRBJ2-1	-	TGTGCCAGTAAAACCCCGGGACAGGGAAATGAGCAGTTCTTC	CASKTPGQGNEQFF
TRBV29-1	-	TRBJ1-2	-	TGCAGCGTTGAAGATAACGGCGCTAACTATGGCTACACCTTC	CSVEDNGANYGYTF
TRBV18	-	TRBJ1-1	-	TGTGCCAGCTCACCGGGGGAGGGACCCCCCAGCGCAGCTTTCTTT	CASSPGEGPPSAAFF
TRBV5-1	-	TRBJ1-4	-	TGCGCCAGCAGCGGCGTTACAGGGGAAAAACTGTTTTTT	CASSGVTGEKLFF
TRBV2	TRBD2	TRBJ2-3	-	TGTGCCAGCAGCCCCTCCGGGAGCGGGAGGCGGGGGTTCACAGATACGCAGTATTTT	CASSPSGSGRRGFTDTQYF
TRBV13	-	TRBJ1-3	-	TGTGCCAGCCTCAGGGGCGGGCCTGGAGGAAACACCATATATTTT	CASLRGGPGGNTIYF
TRBV6-5	TRBD2	TRBJ2-2	-	TGTGCCAGCCTAGCGGGGGGGCCAAACACCGGGGAGCTGTTTTTT	CASLAGGPNTGELFF
TRBV7-2	-	TRBJ2-3	-	TGTGCCAGCAGCTTGCAATCGAGGGGCCGCACGGATACGCAGTATTTT	CASSLQSRGRTDTQYF
TRBV11-3	-	TRBJ2-1	-	TGTGCCAGCAGCTTAGATCTAAGGAGCTCCTACAATGAGCAGTTCTTC	CASSLDLRSSYNEQFF
TRBV15	-	TRBJ1-5	-	TGTGCCACCAGCCCCGCGCGCCAGGATCAGCCCCAGCATTTT	CATSPARQDQPQHF
TRBV11-2	TRBD1	TRBJ2-1	-	TGTGCCAGCAGCTTGGTAGGGACAGACTACAATGAGCAGTTCTTC	CASSLVGTDYNEQFF
TRBV7-2	-	TRBJ2-7	-	TGTGCCAGCAGCTTAGCTAGCGGCAACGGGTACGAGCAGTACTTC	CASSLASGNGYEQYF
TRBV7-2	-	TRBJ1-1	-	TGTGCCAGCAGCTCCAAGGTCCCGGGAACTGAAGCTTTCTTT	CASSSKVPGTEAFF
TRBV19	-	TRBJ2-5	-	TGTGCCAGTAGTATTCCCCTAGCCGGTAAGAGGGGAGAGACCCAGTACTTC	CASSIPLAGKRGETQYF
TRBV19	TRBD1	TRBJ1-1	-	TGTGCCAGTACTATTCGGGACAGGGGATTAGCTTTCTTT	CASTIRDRGLAFF
TRBV5-1	-	TRBJ1-4	-	TGCGCCAGCAGCTTTTTAGGGCAGTTTAATGAAAAACTGTTTTTT	CASSFLGQFNEKLFF
TRBV6-5	TRBD2	TRBJ2-3	-	TGTGCCAGCAGTTACTCTAGCGGGGGGCGCTGGGATACGCAGTATTTT	CASSYSSGGRWDTQYF
TRBV4-1	-	TRBJ1-5	-	TGCGCCAGCAGCCAAGCCGGGGTTCTGACAGCCATCAGGTTT	CASSQAGVLTAIRF
TRBV5-4	-	TRBJ2-7	-	TGTGCCAGCAGCTTGGGGGAGTACGAGCAGTACTTC	CASSLGEYEQYF
TRBV27	TRBD1	TRBJ2-1	once	TGTGCCAGCAGTCCCCTCCCAGGGGGTTACAATGAGCAGTTCTTC	CASSPLPGGYNEQFF
TRBV6-4	TRBD1	TRBJ1-1	-	TGTGCCAGCAGTGCTAGGGGGCTGACCACTGAAGCTTTCTTT	CASSARGLTTEAFF
TRBV2	TRBD2	TRBJ2-7	-	TGTGCCAGCAGCCGGACTAGCGGGATCAGTACCTACGAGCAGTACTTC	CASSRTSGISTYEQYF
TRBV5-1	-	TRBJ1-6	-	TGCGCCAGCAGCTTAGGAGCCGAGAACAATTCACCCCTCCACTTT	CASSLGAENNSPLHF
TRBV10-2	-	TRBJ2-7	once	TGCGCCAGCAGTGAAGGTGGTGCGCGGGGAAGCGAGCAGTACTTC	CASSEGGARGSEQYF
TRBV5-1	TRBD2	TRBJ2-1	-	TGCGCCAGCAGCTTGGTTCCTAGCGGGATCTCTAACAATGAGCAGTTCTTC	CASSLVPSGISNNEQFF
TRBV19	-	TRBJ1-2	-	TGTGCCAGTAGTACTTCCGGGCCAAACTATGGCTACACCTTC	CASSTSGPNYGYTF
TRBV27	-	TRBJ1-2	-	TGTGCCAGCAGTTACCTTCAGGGGAGGGATGGCTACACCTTC	CASSYLQGRDGYTF